The 15 T cell receptor beta chains below all came from one sample that was sequenced in a study of T cells after yellow fever vaccination. TCRdb called the 5' RACE reads again in MiXCR, with one record for every CDR3 protein. The sample has more than 50,000 distinct CDR3 sequences; 5.7% are singletons. The source was PBMCs, either bulk or a sorted T-cell subset (CD4+, CD8+, memory, or dextramer-sorted; not recorded which), collected on the day of the yellow fever booster vaccination. The receptors derive from a man younger than 35 who received the YFV17D yellow fever vaccine.

This clonotype was counted between two and nine times. The rearrangement links TRBV19 to TRBJ2-7; D remains unclear. Germline V gene data show CDR1 as LNHDA and CDR2 as SQIVND (reference sequence). The V and J ends lost 5 bases and 6 bases respectively, with 14 bases between them. The CDR3 spans 13 residues. CDR3 in amino acids: CASSVDPAGEQYF. CDR3 nucleotide sequence: TGTGCCAGTAGTGTGGACCCCGCCGGCGAGCAGTACTTC.

This clonotype has just a few counts. The chain uses TRBV7-9 and TRBJ2-7, with D possibly matching TRBD2 (5 bases). Trimming removed 2 bases at V and 4 bases at J, with 21 bases between. This CDR3 contains 17 residues. Germline values: CDR1 SEHNR, CDR2 FQNEAQ (reference sequence). The CDR3 region has the DNA TGTGCCAGCAGCTTATTGGGTGAGGGATCAGGCCGATACGAGCAGTACTTC. It yields the protein CASSLLGEGSGRYEQYF.

This clonotype came up many times. The chain joins TRBV5-1 to TRBJ1-2; 9 positions agree with TRBD1. From germline, CDR1 is SGHRS and CDR2 YFSETQ. The CDR3 totals 14 residues. J was trimmed by 5 bases and V by 3 bases; bases with no gene match: 5. CDR3 DNA sequence: TGCGCCAGCAGCTCGACAGGGGGAAGATATGGCTACACCTTC. Protein product: CASSSTGGRYGYTF.

Only a few counts were recorded for this clonotype. Here the CDR3 DNA reads TGCGCCAGCAGCCCCACTACCCACTATGGCTACACCTTC. The encoded protein is CASSPTTHYGYTF. This chain joins TRBV5-1 and TRBJ1-2, with D unclear. Germline V gene lookup returns CDR1 SGHRS and CDR2 YFSETQ. The CDR3 has 13 amino acids. Trimming pared 4 bases from V and 3 bases from J, leaving 10 bases between. The entire variable domain, with the rest obtained from reference TRBV5-1 and TRBJ1-2, is as follows: KAGVTQTPRYLIKTRGQQVTLSCSPISGHRSVSWYQQTPGQGLQFLFEYFSETQRNKGNFPGRFSGRQFSNSRSEMNVSTLELGDSALYLCASSPTTHYGYTFGSGTRLTVV.

This clonotype was seen ten or more times. This chain uses TRBV15 with TRBJ2-5; D uncertain. V shed 0 bases and J shed 2 bases, with 7 bases lying between them. This CDR3 has 14 residues. The germline CDR1 and CDR2 sequences are LNHNV and YYDKDF (reference sequence). CDR3 in amino acids: CATSREEQQETQYF. The CDR3 DNA reads as TGTGCCACCAGCAGAGAGGAGCAGCAAGAGACCCAGTACTTC.

The genes are TRBV5-5 and TRBJ2-5; the match to TRBD2 covers 8 bases. CDR3 length: 15 amino acids. V lost 4 bases to trimming and J lost 5 bases; unmatched junction nucleotides: 10. Germline V lookup: CDR1 SGHKS, CDR2 YYEKEE (reference sequence). The CDR3: CASSPYGSGGETQYF. CDR3 nucleotide sequence: TGTGCCAGCAGCCCTTACGGGAGCGGGGGCGAGACCCAGTACTTC. The complete variable domain, with remaining parts taken from reference TRBV5-5 and TRBJ2-5, reads DAGVTQSPTHLIKTRGQQVTLRCSPISGHKSVSWYQQVLGQGPQFIFQYYEKEERGRGNFPDRFSARQFPNYSSELNVNALLLGDSALYLCASSPYGSGGETQYFGPGTRLLVL.

The table lists this clonotype with many counts. The chain joins TRBV4-1 to TRBJ2-2, with D maybe TRBD2 (7 bases). The CDR3 has 17 amino acids. V was cut by 1 base and J by 4 bases, with 16 bases left in between. CDR1 MGHRA and CDR2 YSYEKL come from the germline V gene. The CDR3, as DNA: TGCGCCAGCAGCCAAGTATGGCCAGGGGAGGGCACCGGGGAGCTGTTTTTT. Its protein is CASSQVWPGEGTGELFF.

This clonotype turned up a few times. V and J are TRBV5-6 and TRBJ2-1; weak D call: TRBD1 (7 bases). The length of the CDR3 is 13 residues. Germline CDR1 and CDR2: SGHDT and YYEEEE. V gave up 0 bases and J gave up 10 bases, with 11 bases separating them. The chain's CDR3 is CASSLDRGGEQFF. Here the CDR3 DNA reads TGTGCCAGCAGCTTGGACAGGGGAGGCGAGCAGTTCTTC.

This clonotype was counted at least ten times. The rearrangement uses TRBV27 and TRBJ1-1, with a possible D match to TRBD1 (6 bases). Trimming took 5 bases from V and 1 from J, leaving 14 bases between them. This CDR3 comprises 15 residues. Looked up from germline, CDR1 is MNHEY and CDR2 is SMNVEV (reference sequence). CDR3 in DNA: TGTGCCAGCAGTGCCCTCCAGGGGACGAACACTGAAGCTTTCTTT. The encoded protein is CASSALQGTNTEAFF.

This clonotype was counted between two and nine times. The genes are TRBV7-2 and TRBJ1-2; D is ambiguous. Trimming took off 1 base at V and 0 bases at J, with 9 bases between the two ends. Germline V gene lookup returns CDR1 SGHTA and CDR2 FQGNSA. The CDR3 is made up of 15 amino acids. CDR3 sequence: CASSLVSSANYGYTF. The CDR3 DNA sequence: TGTGCCAGCAGCTTAGTATCCAGCGCTAACTATGGCTACACCTTC.

The J gene is TRBJ2-2, the V gene TRBV27; D possibly corresponds to TRBD1 (5 bases). The CDR3 length is 15 residues. V lost 6 bases, J lost 2 bases, and 13 bases lay in between. Germline loops: CDR1 MNHEY, CDR2 SMNVEV (reference sequence). This CDR3 is CASSASGFNTGELFF. CDR3 sequence (DNA): TGTGCCAGCAGCGCATCAGGGTTCAACACCGGGGAGCTGTTTTTT.

This clonotype was counted only a few times. The chain links TRBV28 to TRBJ2-5; perhaps TRBD1 as D (5 bases). With 3 bases removed from V and 4 bases from J, the gap between germline ends came to 15 bases. CDR1 MDHEN and CDR2 SYDVKM come from the germline V gene. This CDR3 region has 15 residues. For the CDR3, the DNA is TGTGCCAGCAGTTTTCCAGGGATAAACGCAGAGACCCAGTACTTC. It yields the protein CASSFPGINAETQYF.

The chain joins TRBV7-2 to TRBJ2-5; D remains unclear. Trimming pared 4 bases from V and 1 base from J, leaving 7 bases between. Germline V gene data show CDR1 as SGHTA and CDR2 as FQGNSA. The CDR3 length is 13 residues. This chain's CDR3 is CASSWEVQETQYF. The CDR3 DNA is TGTGCCAGCAGCTGGGAAGTCCAAGAGACCCAGTACTTC.

This rearrangement joins TRBV7-2 to TRBJ2-5, with 14 bases fitting TRBD2. V dropped 4 bases and J dropped 8; count of bases not matched to a gene: 9. Germline V gene sequence: CDR1 SGHTA, CDR2 FQGNSA. The CDR3 totals 16 residues. The DNA of the CDR3 is TGTGCCAGCAGCTCGGGACTAGCGGGGGCCCATCCCACCCAGTACTTC. The encoded protein is CASSSGLAGAHPTQYF.

This clonotype was seen repeatedly, ten times or more. The chain recombines TRBV11-2 with TRBJ2-1, with 10 nucleotides matching TRBD2. Looked up from germline, CDR1 is SGHAT and CDR2 is FQNNGV. CDR3 length equals 15 residues. The V gene end was trimmed by 2 bases and the J gene end by 8 bases; junction bases not matched to a gene: 6. CDR3 amino acids: CASSLPSGGAYEQFF. CDR3 DNA: TGTGCCAGCAGCTTACCAAGCGGGGGGGCCTATGAGCAGTTCTTC.